This TCR beta chain is drawn from a study of blood T cell repertoires in COVID-19 (TCRdb year 2020). Regarding the study in general: The collaborator samples originated in the United States, Italy and Spain and spanned the acute and convalescent phases of COVID-19. The samples were drawn from the first 160 participants of the ongoing ImmuneRACE study and from 1,200 or so subjects provided by 6 global collaborators. Where HLA class I and class II types were available, the types were taken from metadata supplied by the sample provider, not from assay-based typing. The prospective study material was composed of cDNA or gDNA derived from T cells, B-cell-depleted T cells, or PBMCs. Deeply sampled blood TCRbeta repertoires from subjects exposed to, actively infected with, or recovered from COVID-19 were included in the dataset. The repertoires were released in a freely available public database intended as a resource for research on the immune response to SARS-CoV-2. Sample metadata almost always included a de-identified subject ID, COVID-19 status, age in years and sex. Overall study results and their limits: The amount of clinical and demographic metadata varied by source and participant and was provided uncurated.

Points on this clone: This receptor's antigen is unknown. There are no base qualities to consult, and no much larger clone falls within one base.

In Seattle, one collaborating source enrolled patients while the infection was active and tracked those patients longitudinally over the course of disease. Each collaborating institution followed its own protocols to collect whole blood in K2EDTA tubes. For TCRbeta analysis, collaborators shipped samples in one of three forms: frozen whole blood, isolated PBMCs, or DNA extracted from either of those sample types. The immunoSEQ Assay, a bias-controlled multiplex PCR, was used to amplify TCRbeta CDR3 regions from genomic DNA. As for how the authors treated the data: The number of nucleated cells in each sample was estimated from the amplification of reference gene primers within the assay. Sequence reads were collapsed and filtered to measure the absolute abundance of every unique TCRbeta CDR3 rearrangement. For each sample, productive Simpson clonality was calculated as the square root of Simpson's diversity index over productive rearrangements. TCRdb retrieved this table from immuneACCESS and kept in-frame rearrangements only. Not all clones are present; in checked studies, unresolved V genes account for under half, and no reason is known for the remainder. Clone size and the V and J calls come from that table; the DNA yielded D and trimming. A total of about 130,000 clones appear in this sample, about nine tenths of them only once. The biggest ten clones account for roughly 5% of the sample.

As encoded in the germline V gene, CDR1 is SNHLY while CDR2 is FYNNEI. A distance of 12 bases separates the germline ends of V and J, which lose 6 bases and 0 bases respectively. The CDR3 holds 15 amino acids from the cysteine to the phenylalanine. Only the CDR3 portion is preserved as DNA: 45 bases, with reading frame beginning at the first base. The clonotype comes from a man in his fifties or sixties with COVID-19, enrolled during active disease. Sample: peripheral blood. The sequence joins TRBV2 to TRBJ1-5; the D gene remains uncertain. The CDR3 region: CASRGNRNSNQPQHF. Read as DNA, the sequence is TGTGCCAGCAGGGGTAACAGAAATAGCAATCAGCCCCAGCATTTT. Here the CDR3 is joined to the reference TRBV2 and TRBJ1-5 genes, and the full variable domain is: EPEVTQTPSHQVTQMGQEVILRCVPISNHLYFYWYRQILGQKVEFLVSFYNNEISEKSEIFDDQFSVERPDGSNFTLKIRSTKLEDSAMYFCASRGNRNSNQPQHFGDGTRLSIL.